The T cell receptor beta chain under discussion was sequenced for a study of blood T cells in healthy people across ages. The extraction recovered at least 5 micrograms of total RNA per sample. Sample-barcoded 5' priming and a J-beta primer mix drove a second PCR of roughly 7 to 11 cycles. TCRdb recomputed calls from the 5' RACE reads with MiXCR, one row per CDR3 protein. The table records about 640,000 distinct CDR3 sequences, 35% to 50% of them present only once. CDR3 length: 15 amino acids. The V gene end was trimmed by 6 bases and the J gene end by 2 bases; junction bases not matched to a gene: 7. CDR1 and CDR2 from the germline V gene are MDHEN and SYDVKM. Broader study findings: Comparison with aged donors showed that long-lived donors had more naive CD4+ cells and higher diversity. Not knowing donor CMV status may have confounded expanded clonotype changes.

This clonotype was found a few times. Its specificity is unknown. The specimen sequenced was blood. This sequence joins TRBV28 and TRBJ2-7; TRBD1 matches 10 bases. The TCR sequence derives from a man older than 75 in good health. CDR3 in DNA: TGTGCCAGCAGCTCGCCGGGACAGGGGACCTACGAGCAGTACTTC. Translating it yields CASSSPGQGTYEQYF.